This TCR beta chain emerged from a study of blood T cell repertoires in COVID-19. The CDR3 length is 15 residues. Per germline, CDR1 SGHNT and CDR2 YYREEE (reference sequence). Trimming took 4 bases from V and 2 from J, leaving 14 bases between them. Assay: immunoSEQ multiplex PCR; the TCRdb copy retains only in-frame clones and omits some. The sample includes about 300,000 clones, about four fifths of them seen just once. V is TRBV5-4 and J is TRBJ2-3; maybe TRBD1 (7 bases). The receptor's source is a woman in her forties or fifties with acute or convalescent COVID-19. The specimen sequenced was peripheral blood. For the CDR3, the DNA is TGTGCCAGCAGCCGGAGGGGACAGCTCACAGATACGCAGTATTTT. Translating it yields CASSRRGQLTDTQYF.